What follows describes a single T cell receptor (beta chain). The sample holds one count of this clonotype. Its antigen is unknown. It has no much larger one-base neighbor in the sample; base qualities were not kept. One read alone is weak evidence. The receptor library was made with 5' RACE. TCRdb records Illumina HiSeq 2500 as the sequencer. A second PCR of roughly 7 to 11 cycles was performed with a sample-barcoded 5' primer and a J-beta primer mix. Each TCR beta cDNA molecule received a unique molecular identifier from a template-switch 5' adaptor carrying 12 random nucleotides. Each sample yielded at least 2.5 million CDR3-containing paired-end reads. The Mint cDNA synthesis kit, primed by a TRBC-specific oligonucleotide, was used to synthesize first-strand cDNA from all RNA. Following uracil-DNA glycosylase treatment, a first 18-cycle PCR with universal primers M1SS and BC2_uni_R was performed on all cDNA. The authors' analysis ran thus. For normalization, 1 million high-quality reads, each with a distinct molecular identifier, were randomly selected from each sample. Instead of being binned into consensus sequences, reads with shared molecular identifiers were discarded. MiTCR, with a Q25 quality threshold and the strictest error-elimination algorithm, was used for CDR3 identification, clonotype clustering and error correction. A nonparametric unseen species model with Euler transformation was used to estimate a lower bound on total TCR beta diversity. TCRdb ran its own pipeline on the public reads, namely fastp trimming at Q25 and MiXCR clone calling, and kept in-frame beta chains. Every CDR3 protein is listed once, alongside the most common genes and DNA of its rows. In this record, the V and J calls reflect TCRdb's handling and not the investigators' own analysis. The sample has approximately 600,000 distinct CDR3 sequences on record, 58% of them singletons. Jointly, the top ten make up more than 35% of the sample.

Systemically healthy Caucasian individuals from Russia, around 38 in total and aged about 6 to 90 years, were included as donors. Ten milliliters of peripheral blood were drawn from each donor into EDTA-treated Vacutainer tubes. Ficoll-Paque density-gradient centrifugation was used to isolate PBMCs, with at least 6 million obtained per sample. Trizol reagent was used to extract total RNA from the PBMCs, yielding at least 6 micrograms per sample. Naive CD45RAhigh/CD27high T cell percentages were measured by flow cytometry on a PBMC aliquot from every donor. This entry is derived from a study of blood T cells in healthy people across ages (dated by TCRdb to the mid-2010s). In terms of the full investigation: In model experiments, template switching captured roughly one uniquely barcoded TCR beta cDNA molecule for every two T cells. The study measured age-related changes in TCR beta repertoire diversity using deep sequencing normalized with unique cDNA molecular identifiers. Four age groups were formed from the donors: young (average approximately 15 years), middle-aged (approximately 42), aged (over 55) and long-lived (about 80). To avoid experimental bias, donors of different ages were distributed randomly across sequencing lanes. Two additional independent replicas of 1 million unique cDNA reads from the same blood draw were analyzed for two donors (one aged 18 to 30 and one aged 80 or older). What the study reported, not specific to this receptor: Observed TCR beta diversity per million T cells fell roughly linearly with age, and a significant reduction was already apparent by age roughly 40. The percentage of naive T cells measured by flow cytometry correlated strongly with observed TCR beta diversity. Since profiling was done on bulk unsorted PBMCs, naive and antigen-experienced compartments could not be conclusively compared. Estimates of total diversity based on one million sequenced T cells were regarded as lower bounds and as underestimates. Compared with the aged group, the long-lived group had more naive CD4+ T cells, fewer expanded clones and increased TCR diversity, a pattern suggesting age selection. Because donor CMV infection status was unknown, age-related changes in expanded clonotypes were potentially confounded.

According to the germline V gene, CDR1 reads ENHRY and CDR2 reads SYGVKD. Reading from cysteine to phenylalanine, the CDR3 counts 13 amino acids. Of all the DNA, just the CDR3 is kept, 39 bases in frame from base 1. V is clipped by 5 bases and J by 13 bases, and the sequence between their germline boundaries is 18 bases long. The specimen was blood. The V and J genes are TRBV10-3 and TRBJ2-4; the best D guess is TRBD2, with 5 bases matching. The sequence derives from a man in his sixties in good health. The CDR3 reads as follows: CAISLASREAQYF. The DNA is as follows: TGTGCCATCAGTCTAGCCTCCCGAGAGGCCCAGTACTTC.